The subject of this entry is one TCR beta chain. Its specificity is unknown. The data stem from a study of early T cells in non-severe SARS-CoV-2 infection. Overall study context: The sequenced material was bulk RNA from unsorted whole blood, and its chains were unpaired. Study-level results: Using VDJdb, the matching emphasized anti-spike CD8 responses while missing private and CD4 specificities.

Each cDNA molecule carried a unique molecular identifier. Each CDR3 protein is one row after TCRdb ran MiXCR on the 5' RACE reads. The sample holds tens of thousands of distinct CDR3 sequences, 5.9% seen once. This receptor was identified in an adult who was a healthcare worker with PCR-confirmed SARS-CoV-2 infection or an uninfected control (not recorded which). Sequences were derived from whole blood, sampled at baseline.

This chain's CDR3 is CASSYTGGGDEQYF. The DNA for the CDR3 is TGTGCCAGCAGTTACACAGGGGGCGGCGACGAGCAGTACTTC. The chain employs TRBV6-2 or TRBV6-3 and TRBJ2-7; 9 positions match TRBD1. V gave up 2 bases and J gave up 5 bases; unmatched junction bases: 4. Germline values: CDR1 MNHEY, CDR2 SVGEGT. The CDR3 sequence is 14 residues long.